This T cell receptor beta chain was identified in a study of T cell responses to AZD1222 COVID-19 vaccine (dated by TCRdb to about 2021). In the study overall: AZD1222 recipients with second doses at about 4 weeks or about 12 weeks were pooled, because spike-specific TCR depth and breadth did not differ between schedules. A total of about 240 trial participants underwent TCR sequencing, of whom approximately 210 received two doses of AZD1222 and roughly 25 received two doses of the MenACWY control vaccine. Trial participants were enrolled into age subgroups of 18-55, 56-69 and 70-plus years, which contained approximately 150, 28 and 58 TCR-sequenced participants, respectively.

The CDR3 regions of human TCRbeta chains were analyzed by immunosequencing. The authors' pipeline ran thus. TCRs in the repertoires were matched against a reference library of SARS-CoV-2-specific TCRs that had been generated with the MIRA antigen-specificity platform. Breadth meant the fraction of unique TCRs that were SARS-CoV-2-associated, whereas depth meant the fraction of total T cells that were SARS-CoV-2-associated. Each spike-specific TCR was assigned to its reactive spike region and to a CD4 or CD8 class using the MIRA data. Log10-transformed breadth and depth values were compared by one-way ANOVA with Sidak's multiple comparisons tests. TCRdb obtained this table from immuneACCESS and retained in-frame rearrangements with V and J assigned. These tables miss some clones; where compared with another copy, unresolved V genes account for less than half of the shortfall, and the remainder is unexplained. V and J calls and clone size come straight from that table; D and trimming were deduced from the DNA. A total of about 99,000 clones appear in this sample, about 90% of them only once. The ten largest clonotypes hold approximately 22% of the sample.

The full study reports these points: Most participants were white British and females outnumbered males, and the authors suggested that clonal diversity may have been underestimated. Reportedly, close to half of the unique spike-specific TCRs recognized epitopes lying outside the regions that are mutated in the B.1.351 and B.1.1.7 variants. Because no day 14 peak-response samples were available, repertoires were characterized only after the peak T cell response. After two AZD1222 doses, both the breadth and the depth of spike-specific TCRs were significantly higher than at day 0 and than in MenACWY recipients. CD4 TCRs associated with the vaccine covered the entire spike protein, and the dominant responses were in regions 160-218 and 743-854. Only a handful of AZD1222 recipients were SARS-CoV-2 seropositive at baseline, limiting conclusions about previously exposed vaccinees. In the small 56-69-year group, the increase in depth fell short of significance, most likely because of low power.

Concerning this clone itself: This receptor's antigen is unknown. No much larger clonotype is one base removed from it; base qualities were not supplied.

The sample's time point label is to be understood as: baseline before first vaccination. The vaccinee samples were drawn from two UK trials, COV001 and COV002, one of which was a single-blind randomized controlled phase 2/3 trial testing AZD1222 (ChAdOx1 nCoV-19) in healthy adults. For TCRbeta chain sequencing, PBMC samples from trial participants were taken at day 0 and at day 28 after the second dose. CDR1 and CDR2 (LNHNV, YYDKDF) derive from the germline V gene (reference sequence). Reading from cysteine to phenylalanine, the CDR3 counts 14 amino acids. The only DNA kept is the CDR3, 42 bases in frame from the first base. Relative to germline, V is missing 1 base and J is missing 6 bases, with 4 bases of the junction outside any gene match.

The sequenced sample was peripheral blood, obtained on day 0 of AZD1222 vaccination. The sequence is built from TRBV15 and TRBJ1-2; a stretch of 8 junction bases matches TRBD1. This TCR was sampled from an adult in good health. The DNA reads TGTGCCACCAGCAGAGGACAGGGGACCGATGGCTACACCTTC. This is translated as CATSRGQGTDGYTF.